This TCR beta chain was observed in a study of shared clonotypes between healthy human individuals (dated by TCRdb to 2020 to 2021). Notes on the research overall: A couple of women and a few men aged 18 to 49 years were included in the cohort. To increase sequencing depth and limit assay-specific biases, different laboratories used diverse techniques to prepare libraries and sequence TCR repertoires. The study deeply sequenced blood TCR repertoires of about 5 healthy adults to estimate repertoire size and the extent of clonotype sharing between individuals. Each donor's leukapheresis produced roughly between about 0.85 and 10 billion PBMCs. Beyond this particular receptor, the publication reports: Because the study included a small number of donors, the genetic and exposure-history diversity represented was limited. Pairwise subsampling indicated that sequencing depth was expected to affect the degree of clonotype sharing among donors. Sampling was limited to blood, and TCR repertoires in tissue likely differ from TCR repertoires in blood.

Healthy HIV-negative adults with no recently reported acute infections or vaccinations were included as donors. Every donor was a Caucasian adult residing in Nashville, Tennessee, USA. For unsorted samples, some 90 million PBMCs were counted, and genomic DNA was extracted using the QIAamp DNA Blood Mini kit. Blood was collected by leukapheresis, and PBMCs were isolated by Ficoll-Histopaque density gradient centrifugation and then cryopreserved in liquid nitrogen vapor phase. As regards this clone: Its target antigen remains unknown. Per-base qualities were not stored, and no clone one base away is much larger.

Using the deep immunoSEQ assay, multiplex PCR amplified TCR CDR3 regions from genomic DNA. Extracted genomic DNA from each cell subset was distributed evenly across all wells of several immunoSEQ 96-well plates, and each plate was treated as a replicate. For unsorted PBMC, each replicate PCR was loaded with 300 ng genomic DNA, equivalent to approximately 33,000 T cell genomes. Genomic DNA from unsorted PBMC was sequenced over ten immunoSEQ deep assay plates. The purified libraries were quantified using a Qubit 3.0 fluorometer, sized with a Bioanalyzer 2100, and then quantified again using the KAPA Library Quantification kit. Each immunoSEQ 96-well plate was sequenced on its own single-read 150-cycle Illumina NextSeq 550 flow cell. The authors processed their data as follows. The immunoSEQ output contained only junctional sequences without quality scores, so filtering could not match that applied to full-length reads. To assign V/J genes and CDR3, sequences were annotated using PyIR, a Python wrapper for IgBLAST v1.9, with IMGT germline references. Reads were removed for weak V/J assignments (E-value above 1e-6), missing CDR3, stop codons, out-of-frame junctions, or ambiguous translated residues. V3J clonotypes were defined as sequences sharing the same inferred V gene, J gene, and CDR3 amino acid sequence. To compute the percentage overlap between repertoires, the number of shared unique clonotypes was divided by the size of the smaller repertoire. Repertoire richness was assessed with RTK rarefaction, the Chao1 estimator, and Recon v2.1 estimates of unobserved clonotypes. This immuneACCESS table, as held by TCRdb, lists in-frame sequences with V and J called but not all clones. Of the missing ones, under half trace to an unresolved V gene in checked studies; the others have no known cause. The V and J calls and the clone size are those of that table, but D and trimming were determined from the DNA. The sample table shows fewer than 600,000 clones, and roughly four fifths are seen once. The ten largest clones add up to 9.5% to 15% of the sample.

Inclusive of the bounding cysteine and phenylalanine, the CDR3 is 14 residues long. Of the read, only the CDR3 DNA is kept; its 42 bases are in frame from base 1. Trimming takes 8 bases from V and 4 bases from J, and the germline ends sit 18 bases apart. The germline V gene encodes CDR1 SEHNR and CDR2 FQNEAQ (reference sequence). The TCR comes from a woman aged 40 to 49 in good health. Some clones in this sample may be carry-over from other donors' samples. The rearranged segments are TRBV7-9 and TRBJ2-7, with TRBD1 as a weak D call on 6 bases. Input material: PBMCs. The bases read TGTGCCAGCCGGCCCTCAGGGGCAACTTACGAGCAGTACTTC. Translation gives CASRPSGATYEQYF.